The 32 T cell receptor beta chains given below trace back to one sample, sequenced in a study of cytomegalovirus exposure and HLA in healthy donors (dated by TCRdb to between 2016 and 2019). Library creation used the immunoSEQ multiplex PCR assay. For the multiplex PCR, a mixture combining 60 forward primers for TCR Vbeta segments and 13 reverse primers for TCR Jbeta segments was used. TCRdb limited this immuneACCESS table to in-frame rearrangements with V and J called. A share of clones is missing; checked studies link under half to unresolved V genes, and the rest is unexplained. Across this sample there are roughly 84,000 clones, with roughly 80% seen only once. The ten biggest clones cover approximately 3.2% of the sample. The sequencing input was PBMCs. All receptors derive from a man aged 50 or older in good health and CMV-seronegative.

The J gene is TRBJ1-2, the V gene TRBV5-5; D might be TRBD1 (6 bases). The CDR3 runs to 15 residues. The germline V and J ends were trimmed by 0 bases and 2 bases, with 11 bases remaining between them. Germline V gene data show CDR1 as SGHKS and CDR2 as YYEKEE (reference sequence). This chain's CDR3 is CASSLEAGANYGYTF. In nucleotides, the CDR3 is TGTGCCAGCAGCTTGGAAGCAGGGGCCAACTATGGCTACACCTTC.

CDR3 residues: CASSAPGGAFEQFF. The DNA for the CDR3 is TGTGCCAGCAGTGCCCCCGGGGGGGCGTTCGAGCAGTTCTTC. This sequence joins TRBV6-5 and TRBJ2-1; 8 positions agree with TRBD2. The length of the CDR3 is 14 residues. Germline V gene lookup returns CDR1 MNHEY and CDR2 SVGAGI. J was trimmed by 10 bases and V by 5 bases; bases with no gene match: 10.

The chain is built from TRBV7-9 and TRBJ1-1; 10 bases are shared with TRBD1. V gave up 3 bases and J gave up 7 bases; unmatched junction bases: 2. The V gene's germline CDR1 is SEHNR and CDR2 FQNEAQ (reference sequence). The CDR3 covers 13 residues. The CDR3 coding sequence is TGTGCCAGCAGCTTTGGGACAGGGGTTGAAGCTTTCTTT. It is translated as CASSFGTGVEAFF. Together with reference TRBV7-9 and TRBJ1-1, the CDR3 gives the full variable domain: DTGVSQNPRHKITKRGQNVTFRCDPISEHNRLYWYRQTLGQGPEFLTYFQNEAQLEKSRLLSDRFSAERPKGSFSTLEIQRTEQGDSAMYLCASSFGTGVEAFFGQGTRLTVV.

This rearrangement joins TRBV2 to TRBJ2-5, with D maybe TRBD1 (5 bases). The J call may be in error: the DNA end matches TRBJ2-7 better. Germline loops: CDR1 SNHLY, CDR2 FYNNEI. This CDR3 has 11 residues. The DNA of the CDR3 is TGTGCCAGCAGAACAGGCGCCGAGCAGTACTTC. Its protein is CASRTGAEQYF.

The chain couples TRBV14 to TRBJ1-3; no definite D call. The germline V gene has CDR1 SGHDN and CDR2 FVKESK. Deletions cut 1 base from V and 0 bases from J, with 13 bases between. This CDR3 is 17 amino acids long. The CDR3 nucleotides are TGTGCCAGCAGCCAAGGGGGAGTCGGGGACTCTGGAAACACCATATATTTT. Encoded protein: CASSQGGVGDSGNTIYF.

The chain has TRBV2 and TRBJ2-7; unclear D gene. CDR3 length: 13 amino acids. Germline assignment: CDR1 SNHLY and CDR2 FYNNEI. The germline V and J ends were trimmed by 6 bases and 0 bases, with 9 bases remaining between them. DNA for the CDR3: TGTGCCAGCAGCCTACAGTCCTCCTACGAGCAGTACTTC. Its protein is CASSLQSSYEQYF.

J is TRBJ2-3 and V is TRBV11-2, with D possibly being TRBD1 (7 bases). Between the trimmed V and J ends, which lost 4 bases and 3 bases, there was a span of 17 bases. Germline V gene sequence: CDR1 SGHAT, CDR2 FQNNGV. CDR3 length equals 16 residues. CDR3 bases: TGTGCCAGCAGCTGGCCCAGGGGGGAGGTGACAGATACGCAGTATTTT. Its translation: CASSWPRGEVTDTQYF. Full variable domain (rest looked up from reference TRBV11-2 and TRBJ2-3): EAGVAQSPRYKIIEKRQSVAFWCNPISGHATLYWYQQILGQGPKLLIQFQNNGVVDDSQLPKDRFSAERLKGVDSTLKIQPAKLEDSAVYLCASSWPRGEVTDTQYFGPGTRLTVL.

The rearrangement uses TRBV28 and TRBJ2-3; TRBD1 matches 9 bases. Germline CDR1 is MDHEN and CDR2 is SYDVKM. The CDR3 length is 14 residues. V lost 6 bases to trimming and J lost 5 bases; unmatched junction nucleotides: 6. Here the CDR3 reads CASSRGQGRDTQYF. CDR3 sequence (DNA): TGTGCCAGCAGCCGCGGACAGGGGAGAGATACGCAGTATTTT.

The CDR3 coding sequence is TGTGCCAGCAGTCCACTGACAGGGGGTGCTGGCTACACCTTC. The encoded protein is CASSPLTGGAGYTF. The rearrangement links TRBV27 to TRBJ1-2; 9 bases match TRBD1. The V and J ends lost 5 bases and 7 bases, in that order; junction bases with no gene match: 8. The CDR3 spans 14 residues. Germline assignment: CDR1 MNHEY and CDR2 SMNVEV (reference sequence).

J is TRBJ1-1 and V is TRBV7-9; D remains unclear. Trimming left V 5 bases short and J 4 bases short, with 14 bases between. The germline V gene has CDR1 SEHNR and CDR2 FQNEAQ (reference sequence). The CDR3 is 14 amino acids. CDR3: CASSQPPGITEAFF. In nucleotides, the CDR3 is TGTGCCAGCAGCCAACCTCCGGGGATCACTGAAGCTTTCTTT.

This clone was detected only a few times. The chain is built from TRBV6-5 and TRBJ2-1; 12 bases are shared with TRBD2. Germline loops: CDR1 MNHEY, CDR2 SVGAGI. V shed 5 bases and J 8 bases; nucleotides not matched to a gene: 4. The CDR3 spans 14 residues. As DNA, the CDR3 is TGTGCCAGCAGTCTAGCGGGGGGGTTTGATGAGCAGTTCTTC. It encodes CASSLAGGFDEQFF.

The chain joins TRBV7-3 to TRBJ2-1; TRBD2 matches at 8 bases. The germline gives CDR1 SGHTA, CDR2 FQGTGA. Trimming took 5 bases from V and 5 from J; bases not matched to a gene: 5. The CDR3 runs 14 residues. In DNA, the CDR3 is TGTGCCAGCAGCGACGGGGGGGCCCACAATGAGCAGTTCTTC. Translation: CASSDGGAHNEQFF.

The chain combines TRBV28 with TRBJ2-5; 8 positions agree with TRBD2. The germline V gene encodes CDR1 MDHEN and CDR2 SYDVKM. This CDR3 has 15 residues. The ends lost 8 bases at V and 4 bases at J; junction bases unmatched: 12. The CDR3 DNA is TGTGCCAGCGCCAGCGGGGGCCCCCTCCCAGAGACCCAGTACTTC. Protein sequence: CASASGGPLPETQYF.

CDR3 sequence (DNA): TGTGCCAGCAGTTTTCGGAGACAGCATAATTCACCCCTCCACTTT. It is translated as CASSFRRQHNSPLHF. The chain is built from TRBV28 and TRBJ1-6; D is perhaps TRBD1 (5 bases). The CDR3 contains 15 residues. CDR1 and CDR2 (germline): MDHEN, SYDVKM. V gave up 3 bases and J gave up 5 bases, with 11 bases separating them.

The V call is TRBV4-3, the J call TRBJ1-2; possible D gene TRBD1, 6 bases. This CDR3 comprises 15 residues. The V gene lost 4 bases and the J gene lost 7 bases, with 19 bases spanning the gap. CDR1 and CDR2 (germline): LGHNA, YSLEER. CDR3 coding DNA: TGCGCCAGCAGCCCCAACCGGGACACCGGGCTTGGCTACACCTTC. Amino acid sequence: CASSPNRDTGLGYTF.

The gene calls are TRBV28 and TRBJ1-6; a possible D gene is TRBD1 (5 bases). Per germline, CDR1 MDHEN and CDR2 SYDVKM. Trimming pared 10 bases from V and 10 bases from J, leaving 26 bases between. The CDR3 is made up of 16 amino acids. The CDR3 loop is CATLGGQLFGGSPLHF. DNA for the CDR3: TGTGCCACCCTGGGGGGTCAACTATTCGGGGGATCACCCCTCCACTTT.

CDR3 DNA sequence: TGCGCCAGCAGGACAGGACAAGGCACAGATACGCAGTATTTT. Translation: CASRTGQGTDTQYF. The rearrangement links TRBV5-1 to TRBJ2-3; a weak D match, TRBD1 (6 bases). Germline V CDR1 and CDR2: SGHRS, YFSETQ. Trimming took 5 bases from V and 1 from J, leaving 11 bases between them. The CDR3 has 14 residues.

The chain uses TRBV5-1 and TRBJ2-3; 14 positions agree with TRBD2. Germline V CDR1 and CDR2: SGHRS, YFSETQ. The CDR3 spans 20 residues. Trimming at V came to 4 bases and at J to 2 bases, leaving 15 bases not matched to a gene. CDR3 sequence (DNA): TGCGCCAGCAGCCCGAAATTTAGAGGGACTAGCGGGGGTTTCACAGATACGCAGTATTTT. Translation gives CASSPKFRGTSGGFTDTQYF.

This sequence joins TRBV10-3 and TRBJ2-7; TRBD2 matches 8 bases. The length of the CDR3 is 12 residues. With 11 bases clipped from V and 4 bases from J, the junction kept 7 bases outside the gene matches. In germline, CDR1 is ENHRY, CDR2 SYGVKD. The CDR3 DNA is TGTGCCTCCGGGGGGGAAGGGTACGAGCAGTACTTC. Translation: CASGGEGYEQYF.

The rearrangement joins TRBV11-2 to TRBJ2-7; unclear D gene. The CDR3 length is 11 residues. In germline, CDR1 is SGHAT, CDR2 FQNNGV. The V and J ends lost 5 bases and 6 bases respectively, with 8 bases between them. The CDR3 loop reads CASSVLSEQYF. CDR3 bases: TGTGCCAGCAGCGTCCTTTCCGAGCAGTACTTC.

This clone was counted only a few times. V is TRBV4-2 and J is TRBJ2-2; maybe TRBD1 (5 bases). There are 15 residues in the CDR3. V dropped 1 base and J dropped 3 bases, with 9 bases sitting between them. Germline V CDR1 and CDR2: LGHNA, YNFKEQ. Written as DNA, the CDR3 is TGTGCCAGCAGCCAAGGGGGCAGGGACACCGGGGAGCTGTTTTTT. Translated, it gives CASSQGGRDTGELFF.

This chain connects TRBV18 to TRBJ2-3; D not certain. Germline CDR1 KGHSH, CDR2 LQKENI. V shed 1 base and J shed 6 bases, with 8 bases lying between them. The CDR3 totals 13 residues. The chain's CDR3 is CASSPLISDTQYF. CDR3 DNA sequence: TGTGCCAGCTCACCACTTATATCTGATACGCAGTATTTT.

V usage is TRBV15 and J usage is TRBJ2-1; 8 nucleotides agree with TRBD2. With 1 base clipped from V and 13 bases from J, the junction kept 9 bases outside the gene matches. The CDR3 runs 14 residues. CDR1 LNHNV and CDR2 YYDKDF come from the germline V gene (reference sequence). The DNA for the CDR3 is TGTGCCACCAGCAGAGCGTCCGGGGGGGGCGGTCAGTTCTTC. Protein sequence: CATSRASGGGGQFF.

The CDR3 coding sequence is TGTGCCAGCAGACGAGTAGGGACAGTGGACAATGAGCAGTTCTTC. Protein sequence: CASRRVGTVDNEQFF. The rearrangement uses TRBV6-5 and TRBJ2-1; 7 nucleotides match TRBD1. The V segment lost 6 bases and the J segment 5 bases; nucleotides outside the gene matches: 10. This CDR3 comprises 15 residues. The germline V gene has CDR1 MNHEY and CDR2 SVGAGI.

The CDR3 reads CASSVETEEKLFF. The DNA of the CDR3 is TGTGCCAGCAGTGTCGAGACAGAAGAAAAACTGTTTTTT. The rearrangement links TRBV2 to TRBJ1-4, with D perhaps TRBD1 (5 bases). Trimming cost V 4 bases and J 8 bases, with 11 bases left between them. CDR3 length equals 13 residues. Germline V CDR1 and CDR2: SNHLY, FYNNEI.

This chain links TRBV4-2 with TRBJ2-2; D might be TRBD1 (5 bases). The CDR3 loop spans 16 amino acids. The V end lost 3 bases, the J end lost 2 bases, and 13 bases lay between the germline ends. From germline, CDR1 is LGHNA and CDR2 YNFKEQ. Here the CDR3 DNA reads TGTGCCAGCAGCCAGCCCTTGGGGCCTAACACCGGGGAGCTGTTTTTT. Translation gives CASSQPLGPNTGELFF.

This sequence joins TRBV5-1 and TRBJ2-3; 8 nucleotides agree with TRBD1. Germline-derived CDR1 and CDR2 are SGHRS and YFSETQ. V gave up 4 bases and J gave up 4 bases; unmatched junction bases: 5. CDR3 length: 14 amino acids. Here the CDR3 reads CASSRGDRSDTQYF. CDR3 in DNA: TGCGCCAGCAGCAGGGGGGACAGGTCAGATACGCAGTATTTT.

This clone was seen only a few times. The chain is built from TRBV4-2 and TRBJ1-1; 11 positions agree with TRBD1. Germline values: CDR1 LGHNA, CDR2 YNFKEQ. The V gene end was trimmed by 1 base and the J gene end by 5 bases; junction bases not matched to a gene: 3. The CDR3 runs 15 residues. The CDR3 coding sequence is TGTGCCAGCAGCCAAGCCGGGACAGGGGGGACTGAAGCTTTCTTT. Encoded protein: CASSQAGTGGTEAFF.

This clone came up once. The rearrangement links TRBV7-3 to TRBJ2-2; 7 nucleotides line up with TRBD1. Germline V lookup: CDR1 SGHTA, CDR2 FQGTGA. V trimming: 5 bases; J trimming: 7 bases; junction bases outside the gene matches: 10. This CDR3 comprises 15 residues. The CDR3 spells CASSPTGLRSGELFF. The CDR3 coding sequence is TGTGCCAGCAGCCCGACAGGGCTCCGCAGCGGGGAGCTGTTTTTT. Supplemented by reference TRBV7-3 and TRBJ2-2, the full variable domain reads GAGVSQTPSNKVTEKGKYVELRCDPISGHTALYWYRQSLGQGPEFLIYFQGTGAADDSGLPNDRFFAVRPEGSVSTLKIQRTERGDSAVYLCASSPTGLRSGELFFGEGSRLTVL.

This clone was recorded at least ten times. This sample also contains other DNA sequences that code for the same CDR3. The rearrangement links TRBV11-3 to TRBJ2-7; 9 bases line up with TRBD1. V was pared by 5 bases and J by 6 bases, with 8 bases of the junction left unmatched. This CDR3 is 14 amino acids long. Germline lookup yields CDR1 SGHNT and CDR2 YENEEA. In nucleotides, the CDR3 is TGTGCCAGCAGCCCGGACAGGGGTAGGGGCGAGCAGTACTTC. Encoded protein: CASSPDRGRGEQYF.

This sequence joins TRBV5-4 and TRBJ2-7; 7 nucleotides align to TRBD1. The junction had 14 bases not matched to a gene; V was cut back by 5 bases and J by 0 bases. Germline V lookup: CDR1 SGHNT, CDR2 YYREEE (reference sequence). The length of the CDR3 is 17 residues. The chain's CDR3 is CASSSGPTGQSSYEQYF. The CDR3 DNA follows: TGTGCCAGCAGTTCCGGCCCCACGGGACAGAGCTCCTACGAGCAGTACTTC. The whole variable domain, filled in from reference TRBV5-4 and TRBJ2-7, reads ETGVTQSPTHLIKTRGQQVTLRCSSQSGHNTVSWYQQALGQGPQFIFQYYREEENGRGNFPPRFSGLQFPNYSSELNVNALELDDSALYLCASSSGPTGQSSYEQYFGPGTRLTVT.

The chain is built from TRBV5-4 and TRBJ2-7; 7 bases match TRBD2. After removal of 4 bases from V and 0 bases from J, the junction contained 7 bases not matched to a gene. Germline V gene data show CDR1 as SGHNT and CDR2 as YYREEE (reference sequence). The CDR3 is 15 amino acids. The DNA of the CDR3 is TGTGCCAGCAGCCCCCGGGGGGTGAGCTCCTACGAGCAGTACTTC. Amino acid sequence: CASSPRGVSSYEQYF.